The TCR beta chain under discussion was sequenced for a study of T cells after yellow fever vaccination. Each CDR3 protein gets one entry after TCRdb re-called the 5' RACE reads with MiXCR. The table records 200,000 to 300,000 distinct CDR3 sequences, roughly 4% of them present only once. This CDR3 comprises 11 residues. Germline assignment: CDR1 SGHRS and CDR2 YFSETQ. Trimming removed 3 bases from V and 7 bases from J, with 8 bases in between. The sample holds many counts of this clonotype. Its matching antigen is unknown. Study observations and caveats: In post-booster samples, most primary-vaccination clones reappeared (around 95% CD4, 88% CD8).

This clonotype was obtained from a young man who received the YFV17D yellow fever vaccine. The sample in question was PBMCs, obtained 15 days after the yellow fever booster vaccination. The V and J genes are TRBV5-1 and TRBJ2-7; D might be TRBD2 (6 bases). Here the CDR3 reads CASSWAGEQYF. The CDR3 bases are TGCGCCAGCAGCTGGGCGGGAGAGCAGTACTTC.